Detailed here is one T cell receptor beta chain. No cognate antigen has been identified for it. Per-nucleotide qualities are absent, and no much larger clonotype sits a single base away. Libraries were built with PCR. Instrument on record: Illumina HiSeq 2500. Molecular barcoding was employed in the preparation of TCR libraries, with unique molecular identifiers being used to normalize TCRbeta repertoire quantification. TCRdb reworked the public reads: Q25 trimming with fastp, MiXCR clone assembly, productive beta chains retained. Each record represents a unique CDR3 protein, reported with the most common genes and DNA among its rows. The sample includes 330,000 or so distinct CDR3 sequences, with 10% observed a single time. Of the sample, around 2.3% is held by the ten largest clones. The germline V gene (reference sequence) yields SGHKS for CDR1 and YYEKEE for CDR2. Including cysteine and phenylalanine, the CDR3 has 18 amino acids. The kept DNA is CDR3 alone, 54 bases in frame from the first base. V is shortened by 3 bases, J by 0 bases, and the region joining them spans 16 bases.

These data are taken from a study of T-cell reconstitution after alpha-beta-depleted transplantation in children listed by TCRdb under 2016. Context from the whole study: Using TCR repertoire profiling, the study followed T-cell immune reconstitution in a quantitative way in children after TCRalphabeta/CD19-depleted allogeneic hematopoietic cell transplantation.

The receptor was isolated from a human donor who donated a stem cell graft to a child with acute lymphoblastic leukemia. This sequence uses TRBV5-5 and TRBJ2-6; a tentative D match to TRBD1 spans 5 bases. The input for sequencing was PBMCs from the stem cell graft donor, taken from the stem cell graft. The nucleotide sequence is TGTGCCAGCAGCTACCACCCACAGGCAACCTCTGGGGCCAACGTCCTGACTTTC. It translates to CASSYHPQATSGANVLTF.